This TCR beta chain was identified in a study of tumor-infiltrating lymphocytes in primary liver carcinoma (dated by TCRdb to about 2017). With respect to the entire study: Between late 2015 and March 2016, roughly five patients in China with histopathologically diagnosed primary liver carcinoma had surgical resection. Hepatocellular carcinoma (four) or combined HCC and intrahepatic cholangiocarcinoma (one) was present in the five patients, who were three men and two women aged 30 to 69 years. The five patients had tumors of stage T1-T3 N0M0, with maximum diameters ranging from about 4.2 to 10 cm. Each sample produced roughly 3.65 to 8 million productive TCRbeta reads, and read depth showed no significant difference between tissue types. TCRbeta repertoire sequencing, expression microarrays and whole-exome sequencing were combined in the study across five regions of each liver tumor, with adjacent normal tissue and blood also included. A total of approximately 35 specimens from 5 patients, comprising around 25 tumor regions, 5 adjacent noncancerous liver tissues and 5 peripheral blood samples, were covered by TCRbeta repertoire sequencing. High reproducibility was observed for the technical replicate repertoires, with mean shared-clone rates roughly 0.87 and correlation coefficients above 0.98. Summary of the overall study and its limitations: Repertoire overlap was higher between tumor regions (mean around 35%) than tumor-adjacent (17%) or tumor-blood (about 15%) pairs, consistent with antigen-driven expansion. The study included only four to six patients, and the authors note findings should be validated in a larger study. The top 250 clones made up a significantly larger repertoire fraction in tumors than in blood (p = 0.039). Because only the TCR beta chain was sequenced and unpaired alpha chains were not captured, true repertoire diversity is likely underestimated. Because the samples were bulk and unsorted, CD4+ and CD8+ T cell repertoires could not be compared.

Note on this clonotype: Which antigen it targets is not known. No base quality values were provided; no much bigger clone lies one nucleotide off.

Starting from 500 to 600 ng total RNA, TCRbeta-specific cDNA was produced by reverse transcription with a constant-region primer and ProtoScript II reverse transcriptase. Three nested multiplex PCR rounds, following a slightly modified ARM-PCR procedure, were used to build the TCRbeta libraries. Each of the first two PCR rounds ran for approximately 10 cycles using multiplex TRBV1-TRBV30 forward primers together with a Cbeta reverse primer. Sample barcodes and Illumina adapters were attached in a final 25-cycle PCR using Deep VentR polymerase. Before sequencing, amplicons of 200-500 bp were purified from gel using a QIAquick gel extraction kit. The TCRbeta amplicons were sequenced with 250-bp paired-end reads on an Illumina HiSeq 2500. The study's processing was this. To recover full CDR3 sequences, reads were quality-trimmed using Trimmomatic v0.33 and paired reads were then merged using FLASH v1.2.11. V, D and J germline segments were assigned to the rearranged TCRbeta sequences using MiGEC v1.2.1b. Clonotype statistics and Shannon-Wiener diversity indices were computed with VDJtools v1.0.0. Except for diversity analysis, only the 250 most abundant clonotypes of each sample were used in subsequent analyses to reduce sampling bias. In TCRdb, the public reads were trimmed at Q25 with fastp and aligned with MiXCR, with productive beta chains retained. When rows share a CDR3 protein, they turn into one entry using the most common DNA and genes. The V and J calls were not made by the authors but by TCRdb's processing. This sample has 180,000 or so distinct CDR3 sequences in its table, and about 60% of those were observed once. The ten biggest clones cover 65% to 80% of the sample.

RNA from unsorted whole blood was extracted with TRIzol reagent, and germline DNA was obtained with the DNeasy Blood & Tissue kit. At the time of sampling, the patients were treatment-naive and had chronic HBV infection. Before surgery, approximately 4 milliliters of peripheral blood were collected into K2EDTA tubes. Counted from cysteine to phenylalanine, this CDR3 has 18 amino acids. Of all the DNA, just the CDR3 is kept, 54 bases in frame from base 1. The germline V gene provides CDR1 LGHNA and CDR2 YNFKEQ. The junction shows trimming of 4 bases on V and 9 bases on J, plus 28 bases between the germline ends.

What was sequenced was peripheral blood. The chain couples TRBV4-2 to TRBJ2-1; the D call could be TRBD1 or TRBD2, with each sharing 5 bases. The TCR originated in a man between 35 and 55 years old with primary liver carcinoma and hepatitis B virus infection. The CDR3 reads CASSPTGSRRPPLGEQFF. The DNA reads TGTGCCAGCAGCCCCACAGGATCAAGGAGGCCCCCACTGGGTGAGCAGTTCTTC.